This T cell receptor beta chain was profiled in a study of cytomegalovirus exposure and HLA in healthy donors. The overall study: The same platform was used for the 100 to 150 validation repertoires and the 500 to 700 first-cohort repertoires, a later analysis reported.

Study results and caveats: Most TCR sequences were seen very rarely across donors, but some public TCRs occurred in many.

Remarks on this clone: Its specificity is unknown.

Sequencing used immunoSEQ multiplex PCR; TCRdb keeps in-frame clones, though not all of them. The table has 200,000 to 300,000 clones, roughly 87% seen once; the top ten hold 9.5% to 15%. The length of the CDR3 is 15 residues. V was trimmed by 8 bases and J by 12 bases, leaving 25 bases between them. Germline CDR1 is MNHNS and CDR2 is SASEGT. The genes are TRBV6-1 and TRBJ1-4; D is unresolved. The sample was PBMCs. This clonotype was sampled from a man aged 18 to 29 in good health and CMV-seropositive. The CDR3 is CASRPTANTGRELFF. DNA of the CDR3: TGTGCCAGCCGACCTACGGCCAACACGGGAAGAGAACTGTTTTTT.